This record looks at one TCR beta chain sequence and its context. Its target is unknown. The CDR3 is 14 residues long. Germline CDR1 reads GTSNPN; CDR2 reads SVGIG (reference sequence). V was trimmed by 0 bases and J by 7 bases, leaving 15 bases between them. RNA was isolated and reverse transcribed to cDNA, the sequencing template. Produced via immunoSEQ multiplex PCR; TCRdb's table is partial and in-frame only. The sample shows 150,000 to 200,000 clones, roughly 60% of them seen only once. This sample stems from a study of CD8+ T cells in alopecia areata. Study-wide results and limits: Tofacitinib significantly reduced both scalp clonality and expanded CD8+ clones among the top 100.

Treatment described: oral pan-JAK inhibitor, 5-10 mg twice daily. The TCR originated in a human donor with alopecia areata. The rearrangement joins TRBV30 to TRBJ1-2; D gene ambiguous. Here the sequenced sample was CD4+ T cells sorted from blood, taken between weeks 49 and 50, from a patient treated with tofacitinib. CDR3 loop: CAWSVRQALGGYTF. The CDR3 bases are TGTGCCTGGAGTGTCAGGCAGGCTCTAGGTGGCTACACCTTC.